Listed here is a single TCR beta chain. The target antigen is unknown. The sample comes from a study of post-analysis software for immune sequencing data. Presence of unique molecular identifiers characterized the TCR beta cDNA libraries. A single record per CDR3 protein comes from TCRdb applying MiXCR to the PCR reads. The sample has fewer than 700,000 distinct CDR3 sequences, roughly 46% seen once; the top ten hold about 1.8%. CDR1 is SGHKS, CDR2 YYEKEE, per germline (reference sequence). V shed 7 bases, J shed 2 bases, and the junction held 4 bases outside the gene matches. The CDR3 runs to 13 residues. Study outcomes and limitations: When patients were compared with controls, a handful of TRBV segments were more frequent, TRBV5-6, TRBV5-1 and TRBV20-1 among them. Those with multiple sclerosis, the patient group, showed significantly lower normalized Chao1 diversity than controls.

The rearrangement links TRBV5-5 to TRBJ1-2; 8 bases line up with TRBD1. The TCR sequence derives from a girl aged 5-17 years with multiple sclerosis. Specimen: blood. CDR3 coding DNA: TGTGCCAGCGGACAGGGTTTGAACTATGGCTACACCTTC. Amino acid sequence: CASGQGLNYGYTF.